The next 5 T cell receptor beta chains were all read from a single sample in a study of blood T cells in healthy people across ages. Through a sample-barcoded 5' primer and a J-beta primer mix, a second PCR was run for roughly 6 to 11 cycles. TCRdb called the 5' RACE reads again in MiXCR, with one record for every CDR3 protein. The sample holds 600,000 or so distinct CDR3 sequences, under 25% seen once. Source material: blood. The receptors derive from a man between 70 and 80 years old in good health.

This clonotype occurred a few times. This rearrangement joins TRBV5-1 to TRBJ2-2, with D uncertain. The CDR3 is made up of 16 amino acids. The V gene lost 0 bases and the J gene lost 0 bases, with 9 bases spanning the gap. The germline V gene encodes CDR1 SGHRS and CDR2 YFSETQ. CDR3 in amino acids: CASSLAQRANTGELFF. In nucleotides, the CDR3 is TGCGCCAGCAGCTTGGCCCAGCGAGCGAACACCGGGGAGCTGTTTTTT.

The V and J genes are TRBV29-1 and TRBJ2-1; 8 bases are shared with TRBD2. The end of the DNA is better explained by TRBJ2-7, so the J call may be wrong. The CDR3 length is 13 residues. The germline CDR1 and CDR2 sequences are SQVTM and ANQGSEA. The CDR3 nucleotides are TGCAGCGCAAGCGGGAGCTCCTACAATGAGCAGTACTTC. Translated, it gives CSASGSSYNEQYF.

Written as DNA, the CDR3 is TGTGCCTGGAGTGGAACAGGGTTCGCCTACGAGCAGTACTTC. It yields the protein CAWSGTGFAYEQYF. This sequence joins TRBV30 and TRBJ2-7, with a possible D match to TRBD1 (6 bases). CDR1 and CDR2 from the germline V gene are GTSNPN and SVGIG (reference sequence). This CDR3 comprises 14 residues. V shed 1 base and J shed 2 bases, with 12 bases lying between them.

The genes are TRBV6-5 and TRBJ1-4; tentative D call: TRBD1 (5 bases). This CDR3 spans 13 amino acids. The germline V gene encodes CDR1 MNHEY and CDR2 SVGAGI. Trimming took 0 bases from V and 8 from J, leaving 7 bases between them. CDR3 region: CASSYSKGEKLFF. The CDR3 bases are TGTGCCAGCAGTTACTCGAAGGGGGAAAAACTGTTTTTT.

The rearrangement links TRBV2 to TRBJ2-5; 7 nucleotides match TRBD2. The CDR3 is 14 amino acids. Trimming removed 5 bases from V and 2 bases from J; junction bases left unmatched: 5. Germline CDR1 and CDR2: SNHLY and FYNNEI. The CDR3: CASSSSGAQETQYF. The CDR3 DNA follows: TGTGCCAGCAGTTCTAGCGGAGCTCAAGAGACCCAGTACTTC.